This TCR beta chain was sequenced during a study of shared clonotypes between healthy human individuals. Study-wide results and limits: Sample collection involved blood only; tissue repertoires are likely different. Non-shared clonotypes showed lower generation probabilities than clonotypes common to all four donors.

Only one count was recorded for this clone. The antigen is not known. V dropped 2 bases and J dropped 5 bases, with 10 bases sitting between them. Germline V gene lookup returns CDR1 KGHSH and CDR2 LQKENI. This CDR3 has 14 amino acids. Libraries were prepared by immunoSEQ multiplex PCR; TCRdb keeps only in-frame clonotypes and omits some of them. Of approximately 530,000 clones listed, 96% were seen once; the top ten hold about 0.064%. V gene TRBV18 combines with J gene TRBJ2-1; D might be TRBD1 or TRBD2, each matching 6 bases. Sequencing was done on a sample of naive CD4+ T cells sorted from blood. Indicated subset: CD45RA+ positively selected. The receptor was derived from a woman in her 30s in good health. CDR3 nucleotide sequence: TGTGCCAGCTCACCAGGGGGGCTTGACAATGAGCAGTTCTTC. This codes for CASSPGGLDNEQFF.